A selection of T cell receptor beta chains follows, all from one sample in a study of blood T cell repertoires in COVID-19. Sequenced by immunoSEQ multiplex PCR; TCRdb stores in-frame clones only, minus some. The sample includes about 220,000 clones, 84% of them seen just once. Sequencing was carried out using peripheral blood. Receptor source: a man aged 50-59 years with active or convalescent COVID-19. CDR3s include the opening cysteine and the closing phenylalanine or tryptophan. A D gene is named only where the DNA matches it firmly. A clone size is listed for some rows: how often the clone was seen (once, few, many), or a class if it is expanded.

D	V	J	size	CDR3	DNA
NA	TRBV10-3	TRBJ1-5	NA	CAISESPGDQPQHF	TGTGCCATCAGTGAGTCCCCCGGGGATCAGCCCCAGCATTTT
NA	TRBV19	TRBJ2-1	NA	CASSIGGYSHNEQFF	TGTGCCAGTAGTATAGGAGGGTATAGCCACAATGAGCAGTTCTTC
NA	TRBV6-5	TRBJ2-5	NA	CASFARGLQETQYF	TGTGCCAGCTTCGCCCGAGGCTTACAAGAGACCCAGTACTTC
TRBD1	TRBV6-5	TRBJ2-3	NA	CASRKNRGPDTQYF	TGTGCCAGCAGAAAAAACAGGGGCCCAGATACGCAGTATTTT
NA	TRBV12-3/TRBV12-4	TRBJ2-5	NA	CASSLAQETQYF	TGTGCCAGCAGTTTAGCGCAGGAGACCCAGTACTTC
TRBD2	TRBV5-1	TRBJ2-1	NA	CASSSGLARFTNEQFF	TGCGCCAGCAGCTCCGGACTAGCAAGGTTCACCAATGAGCAGTTCTTC
NA	TRBV19	TRBJ1-3	NA	CAARLVHLSGNTIYF	TGTGCCGCCCGACTGGTCCACCTCTCTGGAAACACCATATATTTT
NA	TRBV15	TRBJ2-7	once	CATSRDLGGPYEQYF	TGTGCCACCAGCAGAGATCTTGGCGGCCCCTACGAGCAGTACTTC
TRBD2	TRBV6-5	TRBJ2-7	NA	CASSRGLAGSYEQYF	TGTGCCAGCAGTAGGGGACTAGCGGGGTCCTACGAGCAGTACTTC
TRBD1	TRBV5-4	TRBJ1-1	NA	CASSLGAVRGRTEAFF	TGTGCCAGCAGCTTGGGGGCTGTTAGGGGGCGGACTGAAGCTTTCTTT
NA	TRBV5-4	TRBJ1-4	few	CASSSGPSEEKLFF	TGTGCCAGCAGTTCAGGCCCTTCTGAGGAAAAACTGTTTTTT
TRBD1	TRBV11-2	TRBJ2-3	NA	CASSLNRGGDTQYF	TGTGCCAGCAGCTTGAACAGGGGCGGCGATACGCAGTATTTT
NA	TRBV27	TRBJ1-5	NA	CASSFRAGNQPQHF	TGTGCCAGCAGTTTCAGGGCCGGTAATCAGCCCCAGCATTTT
TRBD2	TRBV5-1	TRBJ2-2	NA	CASSLGVAGGEPGELFF	TGCGCCAGCAGCTTGGGCGTAGCGGGGGGAGAACCCGGGGAGCTGTTTTTT
NA	TRBV2	TRBJ1-4	NA	CASRGKGGNEKLFF	TGTGCCAGCAGGGGTAAAGGGGGAAATGAAAAACTGTTTTTT
NA	TRBV2	TRBJ1-4	few	CASSYTVATNEKLFF	TGTGCCAGCAGTTACACAGTAGCAACTAATGAAAAACTGTTTTTT
NA	TRBV5-1	TRBJ1-2	NA	CASSPRQPGHGYTF	TGCGCCAGCAGCCCGAGACAGCCGGGCCATGGCTACACCTTC
NA	TRBV14	TRBJ1-6	NA	CASSHWRDGSPLHF	TGTGCCAGCAGCCATTGGAGGGATGGGTCACCCCTCCACTTT
TRBD1	TRBV7-8	TRBJ1-4	NA	CASSPDRGLPNEKLFF	TGTGCCAGCAGCCCGGACAGGGGACTCCCTAATGAAAAACTGTTTTTT
NA	TRBV18	TRBJ2-3	NA	CASSPNDGDTQYF	TGTGCCAGCTCACCAAATGACGGGGATACGCAGTATTTT
TRBD1	TRBV28	TRBJ1-4	NA	CASSFYDRGGEKLFF	TGTGCCAGCAGTTTCTATGACAGGGGTGGTGAAAAACTGTTTTTT
TRBD2	TRBV6-4	TRBJ2-3	few	CASSSEAGVTDTQYF	TGTGCCAGCAGTTCGGAAGCGGGGGTCACAGATACGCAGTATTTT
TRBD1	TRBV11-2	TRBJ1-2	NA	CASSLDSLGQGGYGYTF	TGTGCCAGCAGCTTAGATTCCCTTGGACAGGGCGGCTATGGCTACACCTTC
TRBD2	TRBV7-2	TRBJ2-2	NA	CASSFGSGGAGELFF	TGTGCCAGCAGCTTTGGTAGCGGGGGGGCCGGGGAGCTGTTTTTT
NA	TRBV7-2	TRBJ1-3	NA	CASSRGEGYLLSGNTIYF	TGTGCCAGCAGCCGGGGGGAGGGCTACCTGCTCTCTGGAAACACCATATATTTT
TRBD1	TRBV10-3	TRBJ2-3	NA	CALSSGQGTDTQYF	TGTGCCCTATCCTCGGGACAGGGCACAGATACGCAGTATTTT
NA	TRBV4-1	TRBJ1-5	NA	CASSQEAGHNQPQHF	TGCGCCAGCAGCCAAGAGGCAGGCCACAATCAGCCCCAGCATTTT
NA	TRBV7-9	TRBJ1-1	NA	CASSRAVVRDTEAFF	TGTGCCAGCAGCCGAGCCGTGGTGAGAGACACTGAAGCTTTCTTT
TRBD1	TRBV6-5	TRBJ1-4	NA	CASRGQGPNEKLFF	TGTGCCAGCAGGGGACAGGGACCTAATGAAAAACTGTTTTTT
NA	TRBV4-1	TRBJ1-4	NA	CASRQTAGGGEKLFF	TGCGCCAGCAGGCAGACAGCGGGAGGGGGTGAAAAACTGTTTTTT
TRBD2	TRBV9	TRBJ2-1	NA	CASSARGDSYNEQFF	TGTGCCAGCAGCGCCCGGGGGGACTCCTACAATGAGCAGTTCTTC
TRBD2	TRBV7-3	TRBJ2-2	few	CASSLLAGAGELFF	TGTGCCAGCAGCTTATTAGCGGGGGCCGGGGAGCTGTTTTTT
TRBD2	TRBV6-5	TRBJ2-1	once	CASSLGLAGEQFF	TGTGCCAGCAGCTTGGGACTAGCGGGCGAGCAGTTCTTC
TRBD1	TRBV9	TRBJ1-1	few	CASSTDRAGTEAFF	TGTGCCAGCAGCACGGACAGGGCAGGGACTGAAGCTTTCTTT
TRBD1	TRBV20-1	TRBJ2-2	NA	CSASHGTGTGELFF	TGCAGTGCTAGTCACGGGACAGGGACCGGGGAGCTGTTTTTT
TRBD2	TRBV28	TRBJ2-3	few	CASSLTGGDTQYF	TGTGCCAGCAGTTTAACGGGGGGAGATACGCAGTATTTT
NA	TRBV7-2	TRBJ1-4	NA	CASSLRGGEEKLFF	TGTGCCAGCAGCTTAAGGGGGGGCGAAGAAAAACTGTTTTTT
NA	TRBV28	TRBJ1-2	NA	CASSFPGAGDYGYTF	TGTGCCAGCAGTTTCCCTGGGGCAGGGGACTATGGCTACACCTTC
NA	TRBV16	TRBJ1-3	NA	CASSPRMLSGNTIYF	TGTGCCAGCAGCCCGAGGATGCTCTCTGGAAACACCATATATTTT
NA	TRBV5-6	TRBJ1-1	NA	CASSTGHRWAEAFF	TGTGCCAGCAGCACGGGACACCGCTGGGCTGAAGCTTTCTTT
TRBD2	TRBV7-9	TRBJ2-5	NA	CASSSPSSGSSRWETQYF	TGTGCCAGCAGCTCCCCCTCTAGCGGGAGTTCCCGGTGGGAGACCCAGTACTTC
NA	TRBV11-3	TRBJ2-3	NA	CASSPGREADTQYF	TGTGCCAGCAGCCCTGGGCGGGAAGCAGATACGCAGTATTTT
TRBD1	TRBV19	TRBJ2-6	NA	CASIGTELGANVLTF	TGTGCCAGTATAGGGACAGAGTTGGGGGCCAACGTCCTGACTTTC
TRBD1	TRBV3-1/TRBV3-2	TRBJ2-1	NA	CASRDRGHYNEQFF	TGTGCCAGCAGGGACAGGGGGCACTACAATGAGCAGTTCTTC
NA	TRBV5-4	TRBJ2-5	NA	CASSPPFLQETQYF	TGTGCCAGCAGTCCCCCTTTTCTCCAAGAGACCCAGTACTTC
TRBD1	TRBV10-3	TRBJ1-2	NA	CAIRGMTGAAYGYTF	TGTGCCATCAGGGGAATGACAGGGGCGGCCTATGGCTACACCTTC
TRBD1	TRBV6-5	TRBJ1-2	NA	CASSRGQGNYGYTF	TGTGCCAGCAGCCGCGGACAGGGAAACTATGGCTACACCTTC
TRBD2	TRBV27	TRBJ2-3	NA	CASSLSALAGDTQYF	TGTGCCAGCAGTTTATCGGCACTAGCGGGAGATACGCAGTATTTT
TRBD1	TRBV19	TRBJ1-3	NA	CASAQGASGNTIYF	TGTGCCAGTGCACAGGGGGCTTCTGGAAACACCATATATTTT
TRBD1	TRBV5-4	TRBJ1-1	NA	CASSWGQVNTEAFF	TGTGCCAGCAGCTGGGGACAGGTAAACACTGAAGCTTTCTTT
NA	TRBV28	TRBJ1-2	NA	CASSAQGWDGYTF	TGTGCCAGCAGTGCTCAGGGGTGGGATGGCTACACCTTC
NA	TRBV9	TRBJ1-5	few	CASSPSALGQPQHF	TGTGCCAGCAGCCCCTCGGCTTTGGGCCAGCCCCAGCATTTT
NA	TRBV30	TRBJ2-1	NA	CAWSLGQDEQFF	TGTGCCTGGAGTCTGGGCCAGGATGAGCAGTTCTTC
NA	TRBV7-2	TRBJ1-3	NA	CASSPRTPSGNTIYF	TGTGCCAGCAGCCCCCGGACACCTTCTGGAAACACCATATATTTT